This TCR beta chain stems from a study of T-cell memory formation after mild COVID-19 (TCRdb year 2021). About the study as a whole: TCR sequence clusters from the two donors were largely donor specific. In a couple of donors, T-cell clones that expanded and contracted after mild COVID-19 were followed by sequencing TCRalpha and TCRbeta repertoires longitudinally. The cohort was made up of two young adult volunteers, one female and one male, who were previously healthy.

TCRdb lists the instrument as Illumina NovaSeq 6000. cDNA libraries for TCRalpha and TCRbeta were prepared by 5'RACE using constant-segment primers, with sample barcodes and unique molecular identifiers added. Trizol reagent was used to extract RNA from every sample. Library amplification was performed in two PCR steps, and a second sample barcode and Illumina TruSeq adapters were introduced in the second step. Sequencing of libraries was performed on an Illumina NovaSeq with 2 x 150 bp paired-end reads. The source study handled its data this way. Reads were demultiplexed and collapsed into UMI-guided consensus sequences with migec v1.2.7. Using mixcr v2.1.11, the UMI consensuses were aligned to TRA and TRB V and J templates and assembled into clonotypes. Expanded or contracted clonotypes were those called significant by both edgeR and NoisET, with noise models trained on biological replicates. For edgeR calls, a false discovery rate-adjusted p below 0.01 and a log2 fold-change threshold of 1 were applied. As an exploratory analysis of dynamics, max-normalized trajectories of the 1000 most abundant clonotypes were examined with PCA combined with hierarchical clustering. Separately sequenced CD4+ and CD8+ repertoires were used to assign a CD4 or CD8 phenotype to each responding clone. TCRdb reprocessed the public reads (quality trimming at Q25 with fastp, clone calling with MiXCR) and kept in-frame beta chains. Entries are consolidated by CDR3 protein sequence, retaining the most common genes and DNA. The V and J calls were determined by TCRdb, not by the authors. This sample is represented by around 200,000 distinct CDR3 sequences; roughly 10% of them were singletons. In total, the top ten clones hold 3% to 3.5% of the sample.

To note about this clonotype: Its antigen is still unknown. Base quality data are lacking; no much larger clone is found one base away.

Study-level results and caveats: Clones that contracted from day 15 to 85 showed balanced CD4/CD8 phenotypes, whereas a second wave of clones that expanded from day 15 to 37 leaned towards CD4+. Some responding clones were detected in pre-infection memory, suggesting pre-existing cross-reactive memory T cells joined the SARS-CoV-2 response. Only a couple of mild cases were covered in the study, and larger cohorts including severe cases with pre-infection samples were considered necessary. Whether the second-wave clones peaking on day 37 were SARS-CoV-2 specific was not confirmed. Contracting CD4+ clones were located mainly in the CM and EM memory subsets, whereas CD8+ clones were found to be enriched in EMRA.

Ficoll-Paque density gradient centrifugation was the method used to isolate PBMCs. CDR1 and CDR2 were assigned from the germline V gene as MGHDK and SYGVNS. From the cysteine up to the phenylalanine, the CDR3 has a length of 15 residues. The read is trimmed to its CDR3 DNA, 45 bases read in frame from base 1. Trimming at the junction amounts to 1 base on V and 4 bases on J, and the germline ends lie 11 bases apart. The chain is made from TRBV25-1 and TRBJ1-3, with no D gene named confidently. The TCR comes from a man younger than 35 who had mild COVID-19 (a few samples of this study predate the infection). The sample titles of this study are shuffled in the database, so cell type and time point are left out; the donor was told from shared clones. Sequenced sample: PBMCs or a T cell subset sorted from them (not recorded which). CDR3 sequence: CASSESTSGGNTIYF. The DNA sequence reads TGTGCCAGCAGTGAATCCACGAGCGGGGGAAACACCATATATTTT.